This T cell receptor beta chain was obtained from a study of T cells in Graves' hyperthyroidism and ophthalmopathy. Overall study findings and caveats: Most expanded thyroid clonotypes above 0.001 also appeared in blood.

The CDR3 regions of TCR beta were amplified from RNA transcripts. First-round RT-PCR targeting the TCR CDR3 was performed with the HTBI primer set. TCRdb reanalysed the multiplex PCR reads using MiXCR and keeps one entry per CDR3 protein. The sample yields around 540,000 distinct CDR3 sequences, 46% seen once. Trimming shortened V by 10 bases and J by 8 bases, and 23 bases separated the two germline ends. Germline V gene lookup returns CDR1 SGHTA and CDR2 FQGNSA. This CDR3 spans 14 amino acids. Concerning this clonotype: Its antigen is not identified.

The material sequenced was peripheral blood or thyroid tissue (not recorded which). This TCR derives from a woman between 18 and 29 years old with Graves' hyperthyroidism. This chain uses TRBV7-2 with TRBJ1-2; the D gene is possibly TRBD1 (5 bases). The CDR3: CATSDELGDGGYTF. The CDR3 DNA reads as TGTGCCACCAGTGATGAACTAGGGGACGGGGGCTACACCTTC.